The 24 T cell receptor beta chains below were found in one sample sequenced in a study of blood T cell repertoires in COVID-19. TCRdb's copy holds only in-frame clones and misses some; the assay was immunoSEQ multiplex PCR. The data show roughly 53,000 clones, approximately 84% seen once. The material sequenced was peripheral blood. The receptor set was obtained from a man between 70 and 80 years old with active COVID-19.

V usage is TRBV5-4 and J usage is TRBJ2-3, with 12 bases fitting TRBD2. V lost 4 bases and J lost 0; bases outside the gene matches: 3. The CDR3 is 16 amino acids. Germline V lookup: CDR1 SGHNT, CDR2 YYREEE (reference sequence). CDR3 in DNA: TGTGCCAGCAGCCCTGGACTAGCGGGAAGCACAGATACGCAGTATTTT. This translates into CASSPGLAGSTDTQYF.

V gene TRBV20-1 combines with J gene TRBJ2-1; 10 nucleotides agree with TRBD1. Germline lookup yields CDR1 DFQATT and CDR2 SNEGSKA (reference sequence). Losses at the gene ends were 6 bases for V and 14 bases for J; bases not matched to a gene: 4. The CDR3 covers 10 residues. CDR3 sequence (DNA): TGCAGTGCCCAGGACAGGGGGGAGTTCTTC. Its translation: CSAQDRGEFF.

This chain connects TRBV21-1 to TRBJ1-5; the table's D call of TRBD1 was not tested on the DNA. TRBV21-1 is reported as a pseudogene. The CDR3 loop spans 18 amino acids. This CDR3 is CASSKDRDIFYSNQPQHF. CDR3 bases: TGTGCCAGCAGCAAAGACCGAGACATATTCTATAGCAATCAGCCCCAGCATTTT.

V and J are TRBV21-1 and TRBJ2-7; the table's D call, TRBD1, has no DNA check behind it. TRBV21-1 is marked as a pseudogene. The CDR3 is 15 amino acids. CDR3 residues: CASSKGQPNSYEQYF. CDR3 in DNA: TGTGCCAGCAGTAAAGGACAGCCTAACTCCTACGAGCAGTACTTC.

The V and J genes are TRBV6-5 and TRBJ2-1; TRBD1 is a possible D gene (5 bases). V lost 0 bases and J lost 8, with 11 bases in between. From germline, CDR1 is MNHEY and CDR2 SVGAGI. The length of the CDR3 is 14 residues. CDR3 bases: TGTGCCAGCAGTTACTCGAAGGGGTTGTATGAGCAGTTCTTC. This gives the protein CASSYSKGLYEQFF.

The chain uses TRBV4-1 and TRBJ2-4, with 9 bases aligning to TRBD1. The CDR3 runs 15 residues. The germline V gene has CDR1 MGHRA and CDR2 YSYEKL. Trimming took 1 base from V and 6 from J; bases not matched to a gene: 4. The CDR3: CASSQATGGLNIQYF. CDR3 nucleotide sequence: TGCGCCAGCAGCCAAGCAACAGGGGGCCTAAACATTCAGTACTTC.

The chain recombines TRBV7-2 with TRBJ2-3; 9 positions match TRBD2. Looked up from germline, CDR1 is SGHTA and CDR2 is FQGNSA. The V segment lost 5 bases and the J segment 5 bases; nucleotides outside the gene matches: 8. CDR3 length: 15 amino acids. CDR3 residues: CASSLSGSRRDTQYF. In DNA, the CDR3 is TGTGCCAGCAGCCTTAGCGGGAGTCGAAGAGATACGCAGTATTTT.

In this sample, this clone turned up a few times. V is TRBV30 and J is TRBJ2-6; D possibly corresponds to TRBD1 (6 bases). V dropped 2 bases and J dropped 1 base, with 9 bases sitting between them. CDR3 length: 15 amino acids. Germline V lookup: CDR1 GTSNPN, CDR2 SVGIG (reference sequence). This CDR3 reads CAWSLTGSGANVLTF. The CDR3 DNA is TGTGCCTGGAGTCTAACAGGGTCTGGGGCCAACGTCCTGACTTTC.

The gene calls are TRBV6-4 and TRBJ1-2; the match to TRBD1 covers 7 bases. V was pared by 6 bases and J by 2 bases, with 3 bases of the junction left unmatched. The CDR3 spans 13 residues. Looked up from germline, CDR1 is MRHNA and CDR2 is SNTAGT. The CDR3 DNA reads TGTGCCAGCAGCAGGGGACAGAACTATGGCTACACCTTC. The encoded protein is CASSRGQNYGYTF.

The J gene is TRBJ2-1, the V gene TRBV28, with TRBD1 matching over 7 bases. V gave up 5 bases and J gave up 9 bases; unmatched junction bases: 4. CDR1 is MDHEN and CDR2 is SYDVKM in the germline V gene. The CDR3 length is 12 residues. The CDR3 is CASSHRGSEQFF. DNA of the CDR3: TGTGCCAGCAGTCACAGGGGTAGTGAGCAGTTCTTC.

The J gene is TRBJ2-7, the V gene TRBV7-3; D unclear. CDR3 length equals 17 residues. CDR1 is SGHTA, CDR2 FQGTGA, per germline. Trimming removed 2 bases from V and 2 bases from J, with 19 bases in between. The CDR3: CASSLHARLPLTYEQYF. The CDR3 DNA reads TGTGCCAGCAGCTTACACGCTAGGCTCCCCCTTACCTACGAGCAGTACTTC.

This clone was seen only once. The chain couples TRBV6-5 to TRBJ1-5; 8 positions agree with TRBD1. The CDR3 has 15 amino acids. Trimming took 8 bases from V and 3 from J; bases not matched to a gene: 9. Germline V gives CDR1 MNHEY, CDR2 SVGAGI. The CDR3 protein is CASSPGTGYNQPQHF. The DNA of the CDR3 is TGTGCCAGCTCCCCGGGGACAGGCTACAATCAGCCCCAGCATTTT.

This clone was observed a handful of times. V and J are TRBV11-2 and TRBJ2-3; D possibly corresponds to TRBD2 (6 bases). V lost 0 bases to trimming and J lost 6 bases, with 10 bases between them. CDR3 length equals 14 residues. Germline V lookup: CDR1 SGHAT, CDR2 FQNNGV. The CDR3 DNA reads TGTGCCAGCAGCTTAGACGGGAGCCCCGATACGCAGTATTTT. This encodes CASSLDGSPDTQYF.

The chain links TRBV29-1 to TRBJ2-1; weak D call: TRBD1 (6 bases). Per germline, CDR1 SQVTM and CDR2 ANQGSEA. V lost 0 bases and J 8 bases, leaving 17 bases between the germline ends. There are 15 residues in the CDR3. CDR3 region: CSVEEATGYADEQFF. In DNA form, the CDR3 reads TGCAGCGTTGAAGAGGCTACAGGGTACGCCGATGAGCAGTTCTTC.

This clone was found a few times. This sequence joins TRBV7-9 and TRBJ2-1, with 9 bases that match TRBD2. The germline CDR1 and CDR2 sequences are SEHNR and FQNEAQ (reference sequence). V shed 3 bases, J shed 7 bases, and the junction held 10 bases outside the gene matches. The CDR3 is 16 residues long. The CDR3 nucleotides read TGTGCCAGCAGCTTGGTATTTAGCGGGAGTTTAAATGAGCAGTTCTTC. Its protein is CASSLVFSGSLNEQFF.

The gene calls are TRBV5-6 and TRBJ2-7, with TRBD2 identical over 9 bases. Per the germline V gene, CDR1 is SGHDT and CDR2 is YYEEEE. The length of the CDR3 is 12 residues. The junction had 3 bases not matched to a gene; V was cut back by 4 bases and J by 7 bases. CDR3 sequence: CASSRGRGEQYF. For the CDR3, the DNA is TGTGCCAGCAGCCGCGGGAGGGGTGAGCAGTACTTC.

This clone was seen once. The CDR3 region has the DNA TGCGCCAGCAGCGCGGGACAGCAAAATTCACCCCTCCACTTT. Translation gives CASSAGQQNSPLHF. The genes are TRBV5-1 and TRBJ1-6, with 7 bases matching TRBD1. The V gene's germline CDR1 is SGHRS and CDR2 YFSETQ. V shed 4 bases, J shed 7 bases, and the junction held 5 bases outside the gene matches. This CDR3 spans 14 amino acids.

This chain uses TRBV5-1 with TRBJ2-7; 7 bases agree with TRBD1. This CDR3 has 14 amino acids. The germline V gene has CDR1 SGHRS and CDR2 YFSETQ. Trimming removed 6 bases from V and 7 bases from J; junction bases left unmatched: 13. This CDR3 reads CASTQTGSSLEQYF. CDR3 in DNA: TGCGCCAGCACCCAGACAGGGAGCAGTCTAGAGCAGTACTTC.

The chain has TRBV19 and TRBJ1-2, with 7 nucleotides matching TRBD1. The V gene's germline CDR1 is LNHDA and CDR2 SQIVND (reference sequence). V was clipped by 5 bases and J by 2 bases; unmatched bases: 5. The CDR3 totals 14 residues. This CDR3 is CASSSTGINYGYTF. The CDR3 nucleotides read TGTGCCAGTAGTTCGACAGGGATCAACTATGGCTACACCTTC.

The V call is TRBV7-2, the J call TRBJ2-3; D unclear. Trimming left V 1 base short and J 1 base short, with 9 bases between. In germline, CDR1 is SGHTA, CDR2 FQGNSA. This CDR3 comprises 15 residues. Written as DNA, the CDR3 is TGTGCCAGCAGCTTAGTAGCAAAACGCACAGATACGCAGTATTTT. As protein: CASSLVAKRTDTQYF.

The rearrangement links TRBV6-5 to TRBJ2-7, with 8 bases lining up with TRBD1. CDR1 and CDR2 from the germline V gene are MNHEY and SVGAGI. J lost 1 base, V lost 7 bases, and 9 bases had no gene match. CDR3 length: 15 residues. CDR3 sequence: CASKEGDRGSYEQYF. DNA for the CDR3: TGTGCCAGCAAGGAGGGAGACAGGGGTTCCTACGAGCAGTACTTC.

V is TRBV7-9 and J is TRBJ2-7; D is unresolved. The CDR3 has 14 amino acids. Trimming cost V 4 bases and J 6 bases, with 16 bases left between them. Germline V gene data show CDR1 as SEHNR and CDR2 as FQNEAQ (reference sequence). The CDR3 spells CASSSRRSLGEQYF. In DNA form, the CDR3 reads TGTGCCAGCAGCTCTAGACGGTCACTGGGCGAGCAGTACTTC.

The rearrangement joins TRBV5-5 to TRBJ1-5, with a weak D call TRBD1 (6 bases). The CDR3 consists of 16 residues. Germline V gene data show CDR1 as SGHKS and CDR2 as YYEKEE (reference sequence). The V gene lost 0 bases and the J gene lost 1 base, with 11 bases spanning the gap. The CDR3: CASSLDRGASNQPQHF. Here the CDR3 DNA reads TGTGCCAGCAGCTTGGACCGGGGGGCCAGCAATCAGCCCCAGCATTTT. The full variable domain, in which reference TRBV5-5 and TRBJ1-5 provide the parts outside the CDR3, is DAGVTQSPTHLIKTRGQQVTLRCSPISGHKSVSWYQQVLGQGPQFIFQYYEKEERGRGNFPDRFSARQFPNYSSELNVNALLLGDSALYLCASSLDRGASNQPQHFGDGTRLSIL.

This clone appeared a few times. This chain links TRBV5-5 with TRBJ1-1, with 9 bases aligning to TRBD1. Germline loops: CDR1 SGHKS, CDR2 YYEKEE (reference sequence). J lost 5 bases, V lost 2 bases, and 13 bases had no gene match. The CDR3 length is 17 residues. Written as DNA, the CDR3 is TGTGCCAGCAGCTTTTTTGGGACAGGGAGAGTAAGAACTGAAGCTTTCTTT. Its translation is CASSFFGTGRVRTEAFF.